This TCR beta chain stems from a study of T cells in Graves' hyperthyroidism and ophthalmopathy. TCR beta CDR3 region amplification was performed from RNA transcripts. The HTBI set primed first-round TCR CDR3 RT-PCR. Each CDR3 protein gets one entry after TCRdb re-called the multiplex PCR reads with MiXCR. Found here are more than 500,000 distinct CDR3 sequences, about 15% of them singletons; the top ten hold around 14%. J lost 12 bases, V lost 6 bases, and 17 bases had no gene match. CDR1 and CDR2 from the germline V gene are LNHDA and SQIVND (reference sequence). This CDR3 region has 15 residues. This clonotype showed up just once.

This TCR was sampled from a woman in her thirties or forties with Graves' hyperthyroidism. The sequencing sample was made of blood. The chain carries TRBV19 and TRBJ2-1, with 7 bases that match TRBD1. The CDR3 coding sequence is TGTGCCAGTAGGCCGTCGGGACAGTTTTCCGTCGGGCAGTTCTTC. This translates into CASRPSGQFSVGQFF.